This TCR beta chain appears in the sequencing data of a study of OX40 agonist ivuxolimab in advanced cancers. Across the study: Patients were treated with intravenous ivuxolimab, dosed at 0.01 to 10 mg/kg and infused every 2 weeks. Overall study results and limits: At 0.1 to 3.0 mg/kg and by week 6, CD4+ and CD8+ T cells in the blood had expanded clonally.

On this clone: Its target is not known.

Generated by immunoSEQ multiplex PCR, the TCRdb table keeps only in-frame clones and is missing some. In the table there are roughly 60,000 clones, 75% to 90% of which are singletons. CDR1 GTSNPN and CDR2 SVGIG come from the germline V gene (reference sequence). This CDR3 is 15 amino acids long. V lost 2 bases, J lost 3 bases, and 4 bases stayed unmatched. Source: CD4+ or CD8+ T cells sorted from blood, taken in a trial of the OX40 agonist ivuxolimab. This sequence originates from an adult with an advanced solid tumor such as melanoma, head and neck, liver or kidney cancer. This chain joins TRBV30 and TRBJ2-7, with 13 nucleotides matching TRBD2. CDR3 bases: TGTGCCTGGAGTTGGACTAGCGGGAGTAGCTACGAGCAGTACTTC. It translates to CAWSWTSGSSYEQYF.